In this sample, the clone carrying this T cell receptor beta chain turned up once. Its antigen is not known. The protocol was immunoSEQ multiplex PCR, while the TCRdb copy is restricted to in-frame clones and leaves out a portion. The sample has 150,000 to 200,000 clones, about 92% seen once. The entry originates in a study of T cell responses to AZD1222 COVID-19 vaccine. The CDR3 has 14 residues. Germline values: CDR1 SGHVS, CDR2 FQNEAQ. Losses at the gene ends were 5 bases for V and 7 bases for J; bases not matched to a gene: 3. Overall study findings and caveats: Spike regions recognized by vaccine-associated CD4 TCRs spanned the protein, led by 160-218 and 743-854. An increase in Spike-specific TCR breadth and depth was observed after two AZD1222 doses. Nearly half of the spike-specific TCRs reportedly recognize variant regions that carry no mutations.

Sample: peripheral blood, taken on day 0 of AZD1222 vaccination. This receptor was taken from an adult in good health. V and J are TRBV7-8 and TRBJ1-6; 9 bases line up with TRBD1. The CDR3 nucleotides read TGTGCCAGCAGCCAAGACAGGGGGAATTCACCCCTCCACTTT. Its translation: CASSQDRGNSPLHF.